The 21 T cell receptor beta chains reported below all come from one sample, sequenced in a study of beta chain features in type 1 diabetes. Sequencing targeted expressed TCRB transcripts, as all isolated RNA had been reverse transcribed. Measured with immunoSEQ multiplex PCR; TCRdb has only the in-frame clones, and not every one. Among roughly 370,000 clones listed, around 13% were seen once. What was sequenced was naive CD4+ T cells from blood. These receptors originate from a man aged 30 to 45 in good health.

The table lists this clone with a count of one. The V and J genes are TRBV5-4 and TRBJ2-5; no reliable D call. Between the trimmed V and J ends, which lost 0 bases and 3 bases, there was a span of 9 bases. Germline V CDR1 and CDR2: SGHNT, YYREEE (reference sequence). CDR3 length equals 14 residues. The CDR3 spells CASSLAHLKETQYF. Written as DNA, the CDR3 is TGTGCCAGCAGCTTGGCTCATCTCAAAGAGACCCAGTACTTC.

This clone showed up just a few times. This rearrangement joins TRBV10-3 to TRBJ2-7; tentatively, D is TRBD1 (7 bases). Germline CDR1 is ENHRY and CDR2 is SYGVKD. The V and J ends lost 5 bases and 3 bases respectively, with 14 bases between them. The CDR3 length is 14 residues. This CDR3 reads CAISRQGGDYEQYF. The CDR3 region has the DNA TGTGCCATCAGTCGACAGGGCGGGGACTACGAGCAGTACTTC.

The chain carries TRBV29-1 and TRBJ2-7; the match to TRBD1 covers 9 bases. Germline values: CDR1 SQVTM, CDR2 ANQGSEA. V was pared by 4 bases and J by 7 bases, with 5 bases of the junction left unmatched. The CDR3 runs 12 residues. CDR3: CSVGLTGGEQYF. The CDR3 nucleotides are TGCAGCGTTGGCCTGACAGGGGGAGAGCAGTACTTC.

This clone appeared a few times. CDR3 sequence reads: CASSHLGIQGKDTQYF. The CDR3 nucleotides read TGTGCCAGCAGTCACCTGGGCATACAGGGGAAGGATACGCAGTATTTT. V is TRBV25-1 and J is TRBJ2-3; 7 bases fit TRBD1. CDR3 length: 16 amino acids. The germline V gene encodes CDR1 MGHDK and CDR2 SYGVNS. Trimming removed 5 bases from V and 6 bases from J; junction bases left unmatched: 14.

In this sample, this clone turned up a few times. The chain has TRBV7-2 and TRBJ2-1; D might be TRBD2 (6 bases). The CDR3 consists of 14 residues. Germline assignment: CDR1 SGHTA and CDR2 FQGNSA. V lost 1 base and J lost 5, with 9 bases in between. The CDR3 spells CASSLVGGHNEQFF. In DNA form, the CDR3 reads TGTGCCAGCAGCTTAGTGGGGGGACACAATGAGCAGTTCTTC.

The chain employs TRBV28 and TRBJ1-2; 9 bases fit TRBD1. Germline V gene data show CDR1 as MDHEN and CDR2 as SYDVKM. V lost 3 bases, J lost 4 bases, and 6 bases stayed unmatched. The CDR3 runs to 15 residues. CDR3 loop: CASSFGQGQTYGYTF. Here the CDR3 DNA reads TGTGCCAGCAGTTTCGGACAGGGGCAGACCTATGGCTACACCTTC.

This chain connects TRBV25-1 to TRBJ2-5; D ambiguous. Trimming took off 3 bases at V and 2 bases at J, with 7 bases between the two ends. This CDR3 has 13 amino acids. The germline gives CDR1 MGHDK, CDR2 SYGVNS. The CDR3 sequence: CASSDGNQETQYF. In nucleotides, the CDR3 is TGTGCCAGCAGTGACGGAAATCAAGAGACCCAGTACTTC.

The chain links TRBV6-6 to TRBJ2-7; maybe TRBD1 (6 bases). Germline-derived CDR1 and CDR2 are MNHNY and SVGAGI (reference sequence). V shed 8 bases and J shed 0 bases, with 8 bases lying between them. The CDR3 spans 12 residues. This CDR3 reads CASGQSSYEQYF. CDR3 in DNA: TGTGCCAGCGGACAGAGCTCCTACGAGCAGTACTTC.

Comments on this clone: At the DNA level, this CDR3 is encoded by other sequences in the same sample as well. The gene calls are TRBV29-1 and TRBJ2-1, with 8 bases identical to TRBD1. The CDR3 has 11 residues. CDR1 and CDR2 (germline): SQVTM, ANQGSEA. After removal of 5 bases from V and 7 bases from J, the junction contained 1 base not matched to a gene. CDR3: CSVRTGNEQFF. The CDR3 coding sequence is TGCAGCGTTCGGACAGGGAATGAGCAGTTCTTC.

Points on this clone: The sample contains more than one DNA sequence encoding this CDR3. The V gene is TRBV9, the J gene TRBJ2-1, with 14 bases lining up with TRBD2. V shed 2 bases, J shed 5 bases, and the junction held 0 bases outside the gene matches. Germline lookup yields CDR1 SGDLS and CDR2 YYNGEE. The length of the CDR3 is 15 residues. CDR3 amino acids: CASSVGLAGDNEQFF. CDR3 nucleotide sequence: TGTGCCAGCAGCGTGGGACTAGCGGGAGACAATGAGCAGTTCTTC. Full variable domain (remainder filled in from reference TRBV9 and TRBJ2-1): DSGVTQTPKHLITATGQRVTLRCSPRSGDLSVYWYQQSLDQGLQFLIQYYNGEERAKGNILERFSAQQFPDLHSELNLSSLELGDSALYFCASSVGLAGDNEQFFGPGTRLTVL.

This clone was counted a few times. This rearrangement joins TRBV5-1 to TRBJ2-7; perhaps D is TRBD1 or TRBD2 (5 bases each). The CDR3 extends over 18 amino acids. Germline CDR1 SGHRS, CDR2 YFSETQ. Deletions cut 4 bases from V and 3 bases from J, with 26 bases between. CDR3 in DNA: TGCGCCAGCAGCCTCCTACTAGATACCCGACAGCCTAACTACGAGCAGTACTTC. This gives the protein CASSLLLDTRQPNYEQYF.

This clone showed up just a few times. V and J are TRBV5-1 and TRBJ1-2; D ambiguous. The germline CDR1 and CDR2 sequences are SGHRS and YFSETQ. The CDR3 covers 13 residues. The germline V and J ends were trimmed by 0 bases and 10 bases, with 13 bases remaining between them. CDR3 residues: CASSLAPREDYTF. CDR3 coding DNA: TGCGCCAGCAGCTTGGCTCCCAGAGAGGACTACACCTTC. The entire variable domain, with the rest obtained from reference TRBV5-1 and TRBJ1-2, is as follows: KAGVTQTPRYLIKTRGQQVTLSCSPISGHRSVSWYQQTPGQGLQFLFEYFSETQRNKGNFPGRFSGRQFSNSRSEMNVSTLELGDSALYLCASSLAPREDYTFGSGTRLTVV.

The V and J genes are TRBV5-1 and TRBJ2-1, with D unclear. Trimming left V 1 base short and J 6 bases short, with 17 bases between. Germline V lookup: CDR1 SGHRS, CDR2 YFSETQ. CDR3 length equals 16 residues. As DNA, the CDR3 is TGCGCCAGCAGCTTGTTTCTGACCGGGTCGGGCAATGAGCAGTTCTTC. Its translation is CASSLFLTGSGNEQFF.

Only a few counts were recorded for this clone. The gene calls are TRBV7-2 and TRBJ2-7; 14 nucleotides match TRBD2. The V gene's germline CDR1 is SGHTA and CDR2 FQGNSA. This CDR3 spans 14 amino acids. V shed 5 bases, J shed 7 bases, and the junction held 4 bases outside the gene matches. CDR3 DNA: TGTGCCAGCAGCCCTCGGACTAGCGGGGGGGAGCAGTACTTC. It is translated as CASSPRTSGGEQYF.

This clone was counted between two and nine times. CDR3 amino acids: CATSRDLVAGGRDTQYF. The CDR3 bases are TGTGCCACCAGCAGAGATTTGGTAGCGGGAGGCCGTGATACGCAGTATTTT. The rearrangement uses TRBV15 and TRBJ2-3; 10 positions agree with TRBD2. CDR3 length: 17 residues. Losses at the gene ends were 0 bases for V and 6 bases for J; bases not matched to a gene: 9. The germline CDR1 and CDR2 sequences are LNHNV and YYDKDF (reference sequence).

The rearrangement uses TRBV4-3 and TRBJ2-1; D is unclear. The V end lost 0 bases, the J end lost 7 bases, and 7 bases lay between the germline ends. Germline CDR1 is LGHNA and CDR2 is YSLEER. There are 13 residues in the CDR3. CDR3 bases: TGCGCCAGCAGCCAAGAATCACGTAATGAGCAGTTCTTC. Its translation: CASSQESRNEQFF.

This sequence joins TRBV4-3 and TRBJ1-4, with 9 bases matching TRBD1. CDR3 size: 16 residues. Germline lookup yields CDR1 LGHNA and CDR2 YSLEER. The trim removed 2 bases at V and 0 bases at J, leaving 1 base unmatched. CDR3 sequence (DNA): TGCGCCAGCAGCCAAACAGGGGGCGCAACTAATGAAAAACTGTTTTTT. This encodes CASSQTGGATNEKLFF.

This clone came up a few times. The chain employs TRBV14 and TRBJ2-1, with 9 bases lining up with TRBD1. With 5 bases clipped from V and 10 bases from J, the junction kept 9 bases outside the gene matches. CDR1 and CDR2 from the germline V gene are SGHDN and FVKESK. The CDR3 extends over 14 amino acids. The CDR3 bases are TGTGCCAGCAGCTGGACCGGGACAGGGCACGAGCAGTTCTTC. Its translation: CASSWTGTGHEQFF.

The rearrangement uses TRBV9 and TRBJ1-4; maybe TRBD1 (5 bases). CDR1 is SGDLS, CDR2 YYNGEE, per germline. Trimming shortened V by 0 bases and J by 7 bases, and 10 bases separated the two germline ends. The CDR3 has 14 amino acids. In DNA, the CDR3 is TGTGCCAGCAGCGTAGGGCAGGGACTTGAAAAACTGTTTTTT. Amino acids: CASSVGQGLEKLFF.

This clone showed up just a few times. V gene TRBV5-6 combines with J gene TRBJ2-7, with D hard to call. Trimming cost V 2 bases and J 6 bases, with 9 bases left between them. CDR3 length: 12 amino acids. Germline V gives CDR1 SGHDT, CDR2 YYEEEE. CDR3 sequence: CASSFGRGEQYV. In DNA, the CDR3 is TGTGCCAGCAGCTTTGGTCGCGGCGAGCAGTACGTC.

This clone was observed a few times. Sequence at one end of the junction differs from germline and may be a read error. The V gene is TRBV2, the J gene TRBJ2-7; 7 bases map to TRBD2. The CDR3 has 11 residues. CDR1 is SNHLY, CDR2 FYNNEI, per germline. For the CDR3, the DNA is TGTGCCAGCAGTGAAGTATCGACTAGCTTTTTC. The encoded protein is CASSEVSTSFF.